This T cell receptor (beta chain) emerged from a study of technical replicates of blood from several donors. The protocol was immunoSEQ multiplex PCR, while the TCRdb copy is restricted to in-frame clones and leaves out a portion. The table records fewer than 90,000 clones, 94% of them present only once. The germline V gene has CDR1 SEHNR and CDR2 FQNEAQ (reference sequence). This CDR3 comprises 17 residues. V lost 4 bases, J lost 9 bases, and 16 bases stayed unmatched. The V gene is TRBV7-9, the J gene TRBJ2-3, with 10 nucleotides matching TRBD2. This TCR derives from a human donor in good health. The sample comprised T cells isolated from PBMCs. The CDR3 here is CASSSLVRPSGGLTQYF. For the CDR3, the DNA is TGTGCCAGCAGCTCCCTCGTCCGGCCTAGCGGGGGCCTCACGCAGTATTTT.